The 29 T cell receptor beta chains below were found in one sample sequenced in a study of blood T cell repertoires in COVID-19 (dated by TCRdb to the early 2020s). Library method: the immunoSEQ multiplex PCR assay. TCRdb re-hosts the immuneACCESS table, in-frame sequences only. Its copies lack some clones; in the studies checked, an unresolved V gene accounts for under half of them, and the cause for the rest is not known. The sample table lists under 300,000 clones, roughly 90% of them with a count of one. Together, the top ten hold around 5.9% of the sample. Material for sequencing was peripheral blood. These receptors came from a man aged 60-69 years with acute or convalescent COVID-19.

V gene TRBV11-3 combines with J gene TRBJ2-7, with TRBD1 as a possible D gene (5 bases). The CDR3 spans 16 residues. Germline loops: CDR1 SGHNT, CDR2 YENEEA. Trimming removed 4 bases from V and 1 base from J, with 17 bases in between. The CDR3 DNA follows: TGTGCCAGCAGCTCCCGGCTGGGGCGACAGTCCTACGAGCAGTACTTC. Amino acids: CASSSRLGRQSYEQYF.

This chain joins TRBV28 and TRBJ2-1; TRBD2 matches 11 bases. This CDR3 spans 18 amino acids. Germline values: CDR1 MDHEN, CDR2 SYDVKM. The ends lost 5 bases at V and 4 bases at J; junction bases unmatched: 13. The CDR3 loop reads CASSAPGLTSGAYNEQFF. The DNA for the CDR3 is TGTGCCAGCAGTGCCCCGGGGCTGACTAGCGGGGCATACAATGAGCAGTTCTTC.

The rearrangement joins TRBV10-3 to TRBJ1-1, with TRBD1 matching 11 bases. This CDR3 is 14 amino acids long. Germline V gene lookup returns CDR1 ENHRY and CDR2 SYGVKD. Trimming took 6 bases from V and 3 from J; bases not matched to a gene: 3. The CDR3 sequence: CAISAGQGDTEAFF. In DNA, the CDR3 is TGTGCCATCAGCGCGGGACAGGGGGACACTGAAGCTTTCTTT.

J is TRBJ2-1 and V is TRBV6-6; a weak D match, TRBD2 (5 bases). Germline V lookup: CDR1 MNHNY, CDR2 SVGAGI (reference sequence). V lost 2 bases, J lost 5 bases, and 13 bases lay in between. The length of the CDR3 is 15 residues. CDR3 nucleotides: TGTGCCAGCAGTTACAGGTGGGAGACTCACAATGAGCAGTTCTTC. Its translation is CASSYRWETHNEQFF.

This clone was recorded once. The chain employs TRBV10-3 and TRBJ1-6; D unresolved. The germline gives CDR1 ENHRY, CDR2 SYGVKD. The CDR3 spans 13 residues. Trimming left V 7 bases short and J 7 bases short, with 11 bases between. In nucleotides, the CDR3 is TGTGCCATCACTCCGGAGCGAAATTCACCCCTCCACTTT. Protein: CAITPERNSPLHF.

This clone was counted once. The chain is built from TRBV7-8 and TRBJ2-7; D is uncertain. The CDR3 extends over 13 amino acids. CDR1 is SGHVS, CDR2 FQNEAQ, per germline. The V end lost 5 bases, the J end lost 0 bases, and 8 bases lay between the germline ends. The CDR3 DNA is TGTGCCAGCAGCCCCAGGATCTCCTACGAGCAGTACTTC. Translating it yields CASSPRISYEQYF.

The rearrangement links TRBV24-1 to TRBJ2-1; maybe TRBD1 (6 bases). Trimming took 4 bases from V and 2 from J, leaving 23 bases between them. CDR1 is KGHDR, CDR2 SFDVKD, per germline. The CDR3 is made up of 19 amino acids. This chain's CDR3 is CATSESPQQSRGTYNEQFF. In DNA form, the CDR3 reads TGTGCCACCAGTGAATCCCCCCAACAAAGCAGGGGTACCTACAATGAGCAGTTCTTC.

This chain links TRBV9 with TRBJ1-5; 7 bases are shared with TRBD1. The CDR3 contains 13 residues. Germline V gene lookup returns CDR1 SGDLS and CDR2 YYNGEE. V trimming: 0 bases; J trimming: 10 bases; junction bases outside the gene matches: 4. The CDR3 DNA reads as TGTGCCAGCAGCGTAGAGGGGGCGGGACCCCAGCATTTT. Amino acid sequence: CASSVEGAGPQHF.

The chain has TRBV6-2 or TRBV6-3 and TRBJ1-2; tentatively, D is TRBD1 (6 bases). Per germline, CDR1 MNHEY and CDR2 SVGEGT. Trimming removed 0 bases from V and 4 bases from J, with 9 bases in between. There are 14 residues in the CDR3. The CDR3 reads CASSYSRGGYGYTF. CDR3 coding DNA: TGTGCCAGCAGTTACTCGAGAGGGGGCTATGGCTACACCTTC.

This clone was observed many times. The chain is built from TRBV4-2 and TRBJ1-4; 8 nucleotides match TRBD1. V lost 4 bases, J lost 5 bases, and 6 bases stayed unmatched. Germline V CDR1 and CDR2: LGHNA, YNFKEQ. CDR3 size: 15 residues. CDR3 in DNA: TGTGCCAGCAGCCCCCCGGGACAGGCCAATGAAAAACTGTTTTTT. This sequence encodes CASSPPGQANEKLFF.

J is TRBJ1-3 and V is TRBV4-2, with TRBD1 matching over 8 bases. After removal of 2 bases from V and 4 bases from J, the junction contained 4 bases not matched to a gene. Per the germline V gene, CDR1 is LGHNA and CDR2 is YNFKEQ. This CDR3 contains 15 residues. The DNA of the CDR3 is TGTGCCAGCAGCCAAAGGACAGGGCGGGGAAACACCATATATTTT. Protein sequence: CASSQRTGRGNTIYF.

This chain connects TRBV29-1 to TRBJ1-1, with D tentatively TRBD1 (5 bases). Germline CDR1 SQVTM, CDR2 ANQGSEA. The CDR3 consists of 14 residues. The germline V and J ends were trimmed by 8 bases and 3 bases, with 19 bases remaining between them. CDR3 in amino acids: CSTSLGGSHTEAFF. The CDR3 nucleotides read TGCAGCACTTCCCTCGGGGGAAGTCACACTGAAGCTTTCTTT. The whole variable domain, filled in from reference TRBV29-1 and TRBJ1-1, reads SAVISQKPSRDICQRGTSLTIQCQVDSQVTMMFWYRQQPGQSLTLIATANQGSEATYESGFVIDKFPISRPNLTFSTLTVSNMSPEDSSIYLCSTSLGGSHTEAFFGQGTRLTVV.

This CDR3 is CASSNLAGTYNEQFF. The CDR3 DNA follows: TGTGCCAGCAGTAACCTGGCGGGGACCTACAATGAGCAGTTCTTC. The chain is built from TRBV6-2 or TRBV6-3 and TRBJ2-1; D possibly corresponds to TRBD2 (6 bases). Trimming left V 5 bases short and J 2 bases short, with 13 bases between. This CDR3 is built from 15 residues. The V gene's germline CDR1 is MNHEY and CDR2 SVGEGT.

The chain uses TRBV30 and TRBJ2-2, with TRBD1 identical over 7 bases. Looked up from germline, CDR1 is GTSNPN and CDR2 is SVGIG (reference sequence). J gave up 6 bases and V 7 bases, and 8 bases lay outside the gene matches. The CDR3 loop spans 13 amino acids. In nucleotides, the CDR3 is TGTGCCTACCGACAGGGTGGGGCCGGGGAGCTGTTTTTT. This encodes CAYRQGGAGELFF.

The rearrangement uses TRBV6-5 and TRBJ1-6; D is unclear. Trimming left V 6 bases short and J 8 bases short, with 17 bases between. Germline V CDR1 and CDR2: MNHEY, SVGAGI. This CDR3 has 15 residues. The DNA of the CDR3 is TGTGCCAGCAGATCTCGGAGCCGGAGGGATTCACCCCTCCACTTT. Translating gives CASRSRSRRDSPLHF.

J is TRBJ1-2 and V is TRBV4-3, with D perhaps TRBD1 (6 bases). Germline CDR1 LGHNA, CDR2 YSLEER. This CDR3 contains 15 residues. The V end lost 4 bases, the J end lost 0 bases, and 12 bases lay between the germline ends. CDR3 loop: CASSPRTETNYGYTF. CDR3 DNA sequence: TGCGCCAGCAGCCCCAGGACAGAAACTAACTATGGCTACACCTTC.

V and J are TRBV28 and TRBJ1-3; TRBD1 agrees at 7 bases. The CDR3 length is 15 residues. J lost 5 bases, V lost 5 bases, and 9 bases had no gene match. Germline-derived CDR1 and CDR2 are MDHEN and SYDVKM. CDR3 in amino acids: CASSLPGGGRNTIYF. In DNA, the CDR3 is TGTGCCAGCAGTCTCCCAGGGGGTGGAAGAAACACCATATATTTT.

J is TRBJ2-7 and V is TRBV4-1, with 8 nucleotides matching TRBD1. Germline CDR1 is MGHRA and CDR2 is YSYEKL. The CDR3 contains 15 residues. J was trimmed by 2 bases and V by 3 bases; bases with no gene match: 6. The CDR3 reads CASSQRGQETYEQYF. The DNA of the CDR3 is TGCGCCAGCAGCCAGAGGGGACAGGAGACCTACGAGCAGTACTTC.

CDR3 amino acids: CASRLSYDGWETQYF. CDR3 coding DNA: TGTGCCAGCAGGCTAAGTTATGACGGGTGGGAGACCCAGTACTTC. The chain recombines TRBV7-2 with TRBJ2-5; D is ambiguous. The germline gives CDR1 SGHTA, CDR2 FQGNSA. CDR3 length: 15 residues. Trimming shortened V by 6 bases and J by 5 bases, and 19 bases separated the two germline ends.

The chain combines TRBV18 with TRBJ2-7; 9 positions match TRBD2. The CDR3 contains 15 residues. Trimming at V came to 1 base and at J to 2 bases, leaving 3 bases not matched to a gene. The germline CDR1 and CDR2 sequences are KGHSH and LQKENI. Here the CDR3 reads CASSPRLAETYEQYF. In nucleotides, the CDR3 is TGTGCCAGCTCACCACGACTAGCGGAGACCTACGAGCAGTACTTC.

The gene calls are TRBV7-2 and TRBJ2-1; TRBD2 agrees at 7 bases. This CDR3 spans 15 amino acids. CDR1 is SGHTA and CDR2 is FQGNSA in the germline V gene. J was trimmed by 7 bases and V by 5 bases; bases with no gene match: 11. Here the CDR3 reads CASSPLAYLRNEQFF. The CDR3 DNA is TGTGCCAGCAGCCCACTAGCGTACCTGCGAAATGAGCAGTTCTTC.

This clone was observed a few times. This rearrangement joins TRBV13 to TRBJ1-1; the D is unclear. V was cut by 1 base and J by 10 bases, with 16 bases left in between. There are 14 residues in the CDR3. Germline values: CDR1 PRHDT, CDR2 FYEKMQ (reference sequence). This chain's CDR3 is CASSLEAGVFGAFF. CDR3 bases: TGTGCCAGCAGCTTAGAAGCGGGCGTTTTTGGAGCTTTCTTT.

A note on this clone: At one boundary the junction diverges from the germline segment, which might be a read error. The chain carries TRBV7-8 and TRBJ1-2; 8 bases align to TRBD1. This CDR3 comprises 14 residues. Germline V lookup: CDR1 SGHVS, CDR2 FQNEAQ. This CDR3 reads CASSLAQGARGYTF. Here the CDR3 DNA reads TGTGCCAGCAGCCTAGCCCAGGGGGCCAGAGGCTACACCTTC.

The gene calls are TRBV28 and TRBJ1-3, with a tentative D call TRBD1 (6 bases). V lost 2 bases, J lost 2 bases, and 19 bases lay in between. Germline CDR1 reads MDHEN; CDR2 reads SYDVKM. The CDR3 is 18 amino acids. CDR3 sequence: CASSLTSPRGGAGNTIYF. The DNA for the CDR3 is TGTGCCAGCAGTTTAACCAGTCCCAGGGGTGGCGCTGGAAACACCATATATTTT.

The rearrangement links TRBV30 to TRBJ1-1; tentative D call: TRBD1 (5 bases). CDR3 length: 14 residues. The V end was cut by 1 base, the J end by 0 bases, with 9 bases between. The V gene's germline CDR1 is GTSNPN and CDR2 SVGIG (reference sequence). The CDR3 spells CAWSGGGVNTEAFF. Here the CDR3 DNA reads TGTGCCTGGAGTGGGGGGGGAGTGAACACTGAAGCTTTCTTT.

The chain's CDR3 is CASSQGGQPQETQYF. The CDR3 nucleotides are TGTGCCAGCAGCCAAGGGGGACAGCCACAAGAGACCCAGTACTTC. The rearrangement uses TRBV7-3 and TRBJ2-5, with 7 bases that match TRBD1. The CDR3 is 15 residues long. CDR1 and CDR2 (germline): SGHTA, FQGTGA. V shed 5 bases, J shed 2 bases, and the junction held 8 bases outside the gene matches.

The rearrangement links TRBV27 to TRBJ2-5, with 12 bases that match TRBD2. This CDR3 contains 18 residues. The germline V gene has CDR1 MNHEY and CDR2 SMNVEV (reference sequence). The junction had 10 bases not matched to a gene; V was cut back by 4 bases and J by 1 base. The CDR3 loop is CASSSLPATSGSQETQYF. As DNA, the CDR3 is TGTGCCAGCAGTTCGCTCCCCGCGACTAGCGGGAGCCAAGAGACCCAGTACTTC.

This clone was detected a few times. V and J are TRBV28 and TRBJ2-7; 8 bases are a match to TRBD2. The trim removed 3 bases at V and 6 bases at J, leaving 7 bases unmatched. The CDR3 totals 14 residues. Per the germline V gene, CDR1 is MDHEN and CDR2 is SYDVKM. The CDR3 reads CASSFPAGEREQYF. CDR3 coding DNA: TGTGCCAGCAGTTTCCCAGCGGGAGAACGCGAGCAGTACTTC.

V gene TRBV30 combines with J gene TRBJ2-2; no clear D. V dropped 0 bases and J dropped 2 bases, with 10 bases sitting between them. Germline V gene sequence: CDR1 GTSNPN, CDR2 SVGIG (reference sequence). The CDR3 has 15 residues. The DNA of the CDR3 is TGTGCCTGGAGTGTACGACAAAGTAACACCGGGGAGCTGTTTTTT. This translates into CAWSVRQSNTGELFF.